Below are 10 T cell receptor beta chains sequenced from a single sample in a study of blood T cells in healthy people across ages. A second PCR, run for 7 to 11 cycles, used a sample-barcoded 5' primer plus a J-beta primer mix. TCRdb reprocessed the 5' RACE reads via MiXCR and lists one record per CDR3 protein. The sample lists 600,000 to 1,000,000 distinct CDR3 sequences, more than 45% occurring once. The sample was blood. Receptors originate from a young man in good health.

The chain is built from TRBV24-1 and TRBJ2-1; no clear D. Germline V gene data show CDR1 as KGHDR and CDR2 as SFDVKD. CDR3 length: 12 amino acids. Between the trimmed V and J ends, which lost 0 bases and 6 bases, there was a span of 2 bases. CDR3 loop: CATSDLRNEQFF. CDR3 sequence (DNA): TGTGCCACCAGTGATTTGCGCAATGAGCAGTTCTTC.

This clonotype turned up a few times. The rearrangement uses TRBV4-2 and TRBJ1-1; unclear D gene. Trimming cost V 3 bases and J 0 bases, with 17 bases left between them. The CDR3 totals 17 residues. Germline CDR1 is LGHNA and CDR2 is YNFKEQ. The CDR3 nucleotides are TGTGCCAGCAGCCAGTGGGTTACGGACGGCTTGAACACTGAAGCTTTCTTT. Amino acid sequence: CASSQWVTDGLNTEAFF.

The table lists this clonotype with a count of one. V gene TRBV3-1 combines with J gene TRBJ2-1, with D possibly TRBD1 on 5 matching bases. Germline assignment: CDR1 LGHDT and CDR2 YNNKEL (reference sequence). The V end was cut by 0 bases, the J end by 4 bases, with 16 bases between. This CDR3 spans 17 amino acids. CDR3 sequence: CASSQDPGQQIYNEQFF. The DNA of the CDR3 is TGTGCCAGCAGCCAAGATCCAGGGCAGCAGATATACAATGAGCAGTTCTTC.

The gene calls are TRBV29-1 and TRBJ2-3; D is unresolved. Trimming shortened V by 6 bases and J by 3 bases, and 19 bases separated the two germline ends. The CDR3 spans 15 residues. Germline V gene data show CDR1 as SQVTM and CDR2 as ANQGSEA. CDR3 residues: CSVARTDPMTDTQYF. DNA for the CDR3: TGCAGCGTGGCCCGGACGGACCCGATGACAGATACGCAGTATTTT.

Comment on this clonotype: Germline and junction disagree at one end, which may indicate a read error. This chain connects TRBV7-8 to TRBJ1-2; D is possibly TRBD1 (5 bases). The germline CDR1 and CDR2 sequences are SGHVS and FQNEAQ. This CDR3 contains 12 residues. CDR3 nucleotides: TGTGCCAACAGCCGAGGGAGGGACGGCTACACCTTC. The encoded protein is CANSRGRDGYTF.

This rearrangement joins TRBV15 to TRBJ2-3; D is ambiguous. Germline V lookup: CDR1 LNHNV, CDR2 YYDKDF (reference sequence). The CDR3 is 13 residues long. V lost 3 bases to trimming and J lost 0 bases, with 4 bases between them. CDR3 DNA sequence: TGTGCCACCAGCAGTGTTAGCACAGATACGCAGTATTTT. Encoded protein: CATSSVSTDTQYF.

This clonotype was counted at least ten times. J is TRBJ2-7 and V is TRBV20-1, with TRBD2 identical over 12 bases. The CDR3 spans 19 residues. The germline gives CDR1 DFQATT, CDR2 SNEGSKA (reference sequence). The V gene end was trimmed by 3 bases and the J gene end by 6 bases; junction bases not matched to a gene: 21. Written as DNA, the CDR3 is TGCAGTGCTAGGGAACAGGGAAGAATGCTTCTAGCGGGAGGGCGCGAGCAGTACTTC. Encoded protein: CSAREQGRMLLAGGREQYF.

The genes are TRBV20-1 and TRBJ1-1; D is ambiguous. This CDR3 region has 12 residues. Trimming shortened V by 0 bases and J by 7 bases, and 9 bases separated the two germline ends. Germline-derived CDR1 and CDR2 are DFQATT and SNEGSKA (reference sequence). As DNA, the CDR3 is TGCAGTGCTAGAGAGCCGGGCTTTGAAGCTTTCTTT. This encodes CSAREPGFEAFF.

The chain is built from TRBV5-1 and TRBJ2-7; TRBD1 or TRBD2 may be the D gene (5 bases each). The V end lost 2 bases, the J end lost 5 bases, and 14 bases lay between the germline ends. The length of the CDR3 is 14 residues. Germline V gives CDR1 SGHRS, CDR2 YFSETQ. The chain's CDR3 is CASSLPGAEHEQYF. The CDR3 nucleotides are TGCGCCAGCAGCTTACCCGGGGCTGAGCACGAGCAGTACTTC.

The CDR3 is CSASDPDASSYNSPLHF. The CDR3 DNA reads TGCAGTGCTAGTGACCCCGACGCAAGCTCCTATAATTCACCCCTCCACTTT. The gene calls are TRBV20-1 and TRBJ1-6; no clear D. Germline values: CDR1 DFQATT, CDR2 SNEGSKA (reference sequence). Trimming took off 3 bases at V and 0 bases at J, with 15 bases between the two ends. CDR3 length: 17 residues.